Sequencing of this TCR beta chain was carried out in a study of T cells expressing NK-cell markers (dated by TCRdb to 2020 to 2022). With regard to the full study: Fewer than ten donors provided sorted CD3+CD56+NKG2C+, CD3+CD56+NKG2C- and CD3+CD56-NKG2C+ T-cell subsets, whose TCR beta-chain repertoires were profiled. Seven of the eight sequenced donors were HCMV-seropositive and one was HCMV-seronegative. The study sequenced eight donors, all healthy volunteers chosen at random: three men and five women. The libraries were sequenced on Illumina HiSeq 2000/2500, MiSeq or NextSeq, producing 2 x 150 bp reads. Here is what the overall study found, with its caveats: Those dominant clonotypes were again the most abundant among CD3+CD56-NKG2C+ cells in a handful of donors, at about 28.3-60.1%. For several donors, the dominant CD3+CD56+NKG2C+ clonotypes were among the top 10 CD8+ clonotypes and accounted for 1.0-7.0% of CD8+ T cells. It remained unclear whether the expanded NKG2C-expressing T cell clones were specific for HCMV antigens.

The CDR3 holds 15 amino acids from the cysteine to the phenylalanine. No DNA is listed. The germline V gene sets CDR1 to SGHDN and CDR2 to FVKESK. Comment on this clonotype: This clone's antigen is unknown.

Reads for this sample came from an Illumina HiSeq 2000. TCR beta cDNA libraries were prepared using 5'RACE template switching, which introduced a universal primer site and unique molecular identifiers. Priming for cDNA synthesis came from the TCR beta constant segment, and two successive PCR amplification steps followed. Concerning the study's data processing: MIGEC was used to demultiplex reads and group the reads by UMI, and MiTCR was used to assemble and quantify clonotypes. Only TCR cDNA sequences supported by at least two reads were kept to exclude erroneous sequences. The tcR package was used for downstream repertoire analysis, and clonotypes were matched between fractions using CDR3 nucleotide sequence together with V segment. VDJmatch was used to annotate antigen specificity against VDJdb, with one amino acid substitution allowed in CDR3. Through TCRdb reprocessing, the reads give one entry per CDR3 protein sequence; DNA is omitted. These V and J calls derive from TCRdb rather than the authors' analysis. The sample table holds 150,000 or so distinct CDR3 sequences. The ten largest clonotypes hold more than 35% of the sample.

HCMV serostatus was determined by detecting HCMV-specific IgG in serum with a commercial ELISA kit. Ficoll density gradient centrifugation was used to isolate peripheral blood mononuclear cells from blood. The rearranged chain carries TRBV14 and TRBJ2-3; TCRdb's D gene call, TRBD1, goes unchecked for lack of DNA. Sequences were obtained from blood T cells: a sorted CD56 or NKG2C T cell subset, CD4+ or CD8+ T cells, or bulk PBMC T cells (not recorded which). The sequence was obtained from a woman in her 50s in good health. Donor details come from another sample of the same person, matched by shared clones. The encoded CDR3 is CASSPEGGDTDTQYF.